One sample yielded the 19 T cell receptor beta chains listed below, sequenced in a study of shared clonotypes between healthy human individuals. Sequenced by immunoSEQ multiplex PCR; TCRdb stores in-frame clones only, minus some. Here the sample spans some 490,000 clones, more than 65% being singletons. Sequenced material: PBMCs. These receptors originate from a middle-aged woman in good health. Some clones in this sample may be carry-over from other donors' samples.

The chain recombines TRBV7-2 with TRBJ1-2; 10 positions match TRBD1. The CDR3 consists of 16 residues. CDR1 and CDR2 from the germline V gene are SGHTA and FQGNSA. V lost 3 bases to trimming and J lost 6 bases; unmatched junction nucleotides: 10. The CDR3 here is CASSFPGQGWCDGYTF. DNA for the CDR3: TGTGCCAGCAGCTTCCCGGGACAGGGGTGGTGCGATGGCTACACCTTC.

Points on this clone: Other nucleotide sequences from this sample produce the same CDR3. The chain couples TRBV7-2 to TRBJ1-2; D possibly corresponds to TRBD1 (6 bases). This CDR3 has 14 residues. Germline loops: CDR1 SGHTA, CDR2 FQGNSA. Trimming removed 1 base from V and 3 bases from J, with 9 bases in between. CDR3 nucleotides: TGTGCCAGCAGCTTAGGGGGGGCGGACTATGGCTACACCTTC. This encodes CASSLGGADYGYTF.

V is TRBV6-4 and J is TRBJ1-1; D not resolved. The CDR3 is 12 residues long. V was trimmed by 2 bases and J by 3 bases, leaving 4 bases between them. Germline CDR1 MRHNA, CDR2 SNTAGT. The CDR3 coding sequence is TGTGCCAGCAGTGACGGCTACACTGAAGCTTTCTTT. Amino acids: CASSDGYTEAFF.

This clone was picked up one time. This chain connects TRBV29-1 to TRBJ2-3; TRBD2 matches 9 bases. J lost 1 base, V lost 6 bases, and 2 bases had no gene match. This CDR3 has 13 amino acids. From germline, CDR1 is SQVTM and CDR2 ANQGSEA. The CDR3 loop is CSVKREGTDTQYF. CDR3 in DNA: TGCAGCGTGAAGCGGGAGGGCACAGATACGCAGTATTTT.

The chain combines TRBV29-1 with TRBJ2-7; the D gene is possibly TRBD1 (5 bases). CDR1 is SQVTM and CDR2 is ANQGSEA in the germline V gene. V was clipped by 1 base and J by 6 bases, with 10 bases between them. CDR3 length: 12 residues. The CDR3 nucleotides are TGCAGCGTTGAAGTCGTTAGGGGCGAGCAGTACTTC. The encoded protein is CSVEVVRGEQYF.

The chain is built from TRBV27 and TRBJ2-6; no clear D. Trimming left V 5 bases short and J 0 bases short, with 14 bases between. The germline gives CDR1 MNHEY, CDR2 SMNVEV (reference sequence). The CDR3 spans 17 residues. The CDR3 nucleotides read TGTGCCAGCAGTCGACCGACGGATAACTCTGGGGCCAACGTCCTGACTTTC. Its protein is CASSRPTDNSGANVLTF.

The rearrangement links TRBV5-1 to TRBJ2-5, with 8 bases matching TRBD1. CDR1 is SGHRS and CDR2 is YFSETQ in the germline V gene. The ends lost 0 bases at V and 4 bases at J; junction bases unmatched: 5. The CDR3 has 15 amino acids. As DNA, the CDR3 is TGCGCCAGCAGCTTGGAAGAGACAGGGGCAGAGACCCAGTACTTC. It yields the protein CASSLEETGAETQYF. Looking up the rest from reference TRBV5-1 and TRBJ2-5 gives the full variable domain: KAGVTQTPRYLIKTRGQQVTLSCSPISGHRSVSWYQQTPGQGLQFLFEYFSETQRNKGNFPGRFSGRQFSNSRSEMNVSTLELGDSALYLCASSLEETGAETQYFGPGTRLLVL.

The genes are TRBV15 and TRBJ1-3; 8 nucleotides agree with TRBD1. Germline CDR1 is LNHNV and CDR2 is YYDKDF (reference sequence). The CDR3 consists of 17 residues. V gave up 0 bases and J gave up 1 base; unmatched junction bases: 5. CDR3 nucleotide sequence: TGTGCCACCAGCAGAGATCGGACAGGGAGGTCTGGAAACACCATATATTTT. Translating gives CATSRDRTGRSGNTIYF. The full variable domain, in which reference TRBV15 and TRBJ1-3 provide the parts outside the CDR3, is DAMVIQNPRYQVTQFGKPVTLSCSQTLNHNVMYWYQQKSSQAPKLLFHYYDKDFNNEADTPDNFQSRRPNTSFCFLDIRSPGLGDTAMYLCATSRDRTGRSGNTIYFGEGSWLTVV.

The chain has TRBV6-5 and TRBJ1-4, with 9 positions matching TRBD1. The V gene's germline CDR1 is MNHEY and CDR2 SVGAGI. The CDR3 is 15 residues long. The V and J ends lost 3 bases and 7 bases, in that order; junction bases with no gene match: 6. The chain's CDR3 is CASSYDRGKTEKLFF. DNA of the CDR3: TGTGCCAGCAGTTATGACAGGGGGAAAACTGAAAAACTGTTTTTT.

This clone was recorded at least ten times. Other DNA sequences within the sample encode an identical CDR3. The V call is TRBV9, the J call TRBJ2-5; TRBD2 agrees at 8 bases. The CDR3 covers 15 residues. Trimming removed 3 bases from V and 5 bases from J; junction bases left unmatched: 9. In germline, CDR1 is SGDLS, CDR2 YYNGEE. The CDR3 DNA sequence: TGTGCCAGCAGCGAGCGGAGCGGGAGTTGGGAGACCCAGTACTTC. Translation: CASSERSGSWETQYF.

With respect to this clone: A far larger clone lies a single base away; this is likely a read error. The same CDR3 arises from other DNA sequences in this sample as well. The chain has TRBV25-1 and TRBJ2-7; 7 bases line up with TRBD2. The CDR3 consists of 14 residues. V lost 9 bases to trimming and J lost 4 bases; unmatched junction nucleotides: 12. Germline V gene data show CDR1 as MGHDK and CDR2 as SYGVNS. CDR3 protein: CASRPPGGSYEQYF. For the CDR3, the DNA is TGTGCCAGTAGACCCCCGGGAGGCTCTTACGAGCAGTACTTC.

This chain links TRBV9 with TRBJ1-1; TRBD1 might be the D (6 bases). Between the trimmed V and J ends, which lost 0 bases and 6 bases, there was a span of 12 bases. There are 14 residues in the CDR3. Germline assignment: CDR1 SGDLS and CDR2 YYNGEE. This CDR3 reads CASSVGPEGAEAFF. In DNA, the CDR3 is TGTGCCAGCAGCGTAGGGCCCGAGGGGGCTGAAGCTTTCTTT. Combining the CDR3 with reference TRBV9 and TRBJ1-1 gives the whole variable domain DSGVTQTPKHLITATGQRVTLRCSPRSGDLSVYWYQQSLDQGLQFLIQYYNGEERAKGNILERFSAQQFPDLHSELNLSSLELGDSALYFCASSVGPEGAEAFFGQGTRLTVV.

The V and J genes are TRBV25-1 and TRBJ2-5, with TRBD1 matching 9 bases. After removal of 2 bases from V and 4 bases from J, the junction contained 8 bases not matched to a gene. Germline CDR1 and CDR2: MGHDK and SYGVNS. The CDR3 covers 16 residues. CDR3 in DNA: TGTGCCAGCAGTGAAGGGACAGGGAGGCTCGGAGAGACCCAGTACTTC. It codes for CASSEGTGRLGETQYF. The full variable domain, with the rest looked up from reference TRBV25-1 and TRBJ2-5, is EADIYQTPRYLVIGTGKKITLECSQTMGHDKMYWYQQDPGMELHLIHYSYGVNSTEKGDLSSESTVSRIRTEHFPLTLESARPSHTSQYLCASSEGTGRLGETQYFGPGTRLLVL.

Details on this clone: A read error is likely here: a far larger clone is one base away. The same CDR3 can be traced to other DNA sequences in this sample. CDR3 residues: CAWRGDHGTLRPYEQYF. The CDR3, as DNA: TGTGCCTGGAGGGGTGACCACGGGACGTTAAGACCCTACGAGCAGTACTTC. This chain uses TRBV30 with TRBJ2-7; D is perhaps TRBD1 or TRBD2 (5 bases each). CDR1 and CDR2 from the germline V gene are GTSNPN and SVGIG (reference sequence). V lost 3 bases and J lost 2, with 23 bases in between. This CDR3 has 17 residues.

Notes on this clone: With only one base between it and a far larger clone, this is likely a read error. The V call is TRBV30, the J call TRBJ2-6; D possibly corresponds to TRBD1 (5 bases). The CDR3 consists of 13 residues. Germline V gene lookup returns CDR1 GTSNPN and CDR2 SVGIG (reference sequence). Trimming stripped 8 bases from V and 2 bases from J, with 10 bases between. The CDR3 nucleotides are TGTGCCGTAAGGGGTGCTGGGGCCAACGTCCTGACTTTC. It codes for CAVRGAGANVLTF.

The chain employs TRBV4-2 and TRBJ2-2; 7 bases agree with TRBD2. The V segment lost 1 base and the J segment 7 bases; nucleotides outside the gene matches: 9. The germline V gene has CDR1 LGHNA and CDR2 YNFKEQ. The CDR3 contains 16 residues. For the CDR3, the DNA is TGTGCCAGCAGCCAAGTTGCGGTAGCGGGCGGCGGGGAGCTGTTTTTT. This gives the protein CASSQVAVAGGGELFF.

The J gene is TRBJ2-3, the V gene TRBV18; D perhaps matches TRBD2 (5 bases). Germline assignment: CDR1 KGHSH and CDR2 LQKENI. V gave up 0 bases and J gave up 6 bases, with 10 bases separating them. The CDR3 runs 14 residues. In DNA, the CDR3 is TGTGCCAGCTCACCACCGTCTAGCAGTGATACGCAGTATTTT. Residues: CASSPPSSSDTQYF. The variable domain in full, with the rest retrieved from reference TRBV18 and TRBJ2-3, is NAGVMQNPRHLVRRRGQEARLRCSPMKGHSHVYWYRQLPEEGLKFMVYLQKENIIDESGMPKERFSAEFPKEGPSILRIQQVVRGDSAAYFCASSPPSSSDTQYFGPGTRLTVL.

This clone was seen a few times. With a far larger clone one base away, a read error is the likely cause. The rearrangement uses TRBV7-8 and TRBJ2-7; unclear D gene. The germline V gene has CDR1 SGHVS and CDR2 FQNEAQ. Trimming cost V 5 bases and J 3 bases, with 14 bases left between them. This CDR3 has 14 amino acids. This CDR3 reads CASSLSGLSYEQYF. The CDR3 DNA reads TGTGCCAGCAGCCTTTCGGGCCTAAGCTACGAGCAGTACTTC. The whole variable domain, filled in from reference TRBV7-8 and TRBJ2-7, reads GAGVSQSPRYKVAKRGQDVALRCDPISGHVSLFWYQQALGQGPEFLTYFQNEAQLDKSGLPSDRFFAERPEGSVSTLKIQRTQQEDSAVYLCASSLSGLSYEQYFGPGTRLTVT.

The chain has TRBV11-2 and TRBJ1-3, with D unclear. CDR1 and CDR2 from the germline V gene are SGHAT and FQNNGV. The CDR3 sequence is 13 residues long. V was pared by 4 bases and J by 4 bases, with 8 bases between. CDR3 nucleotide sequence: TGTGCCAGCAGCTCAGCGCTAGGAAACACCATATATTTT. Its protein product is CASSSALGNTIYF.